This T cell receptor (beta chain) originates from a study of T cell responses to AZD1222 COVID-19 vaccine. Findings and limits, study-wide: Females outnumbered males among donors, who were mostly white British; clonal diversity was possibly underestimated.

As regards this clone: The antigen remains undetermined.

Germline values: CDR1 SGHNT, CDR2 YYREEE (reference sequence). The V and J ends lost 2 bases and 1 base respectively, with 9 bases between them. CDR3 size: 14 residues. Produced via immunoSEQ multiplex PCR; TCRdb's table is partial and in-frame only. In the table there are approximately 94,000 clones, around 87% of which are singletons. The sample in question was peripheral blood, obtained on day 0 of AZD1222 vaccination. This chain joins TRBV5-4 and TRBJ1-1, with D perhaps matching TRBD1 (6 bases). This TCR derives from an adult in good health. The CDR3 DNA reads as TGTGCCAGCAGCTTACAGGGCTCGAACACTGAAGCTTTCTTT. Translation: CASSLQGSNTEAFF. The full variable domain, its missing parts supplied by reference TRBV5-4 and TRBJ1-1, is ETGVTQSPTHLIKTRGQQVTLRCSSQSGHNTVSWYQQALGQGPQFIFQYYREEENGRGNFPPRFSGLQFPNYSSELNVNALELDDSALYLCASSLQGSNTEAFFGQGTRLTVV.